This T cell receptor beta chain was sequenced in a study of PD-L1 blockade in urothelial cancer. Looking at the study overall: Blood was evaluated 3 weeks (second dose) and 6 weeks after therapy began.

The method was immunoSEQ multiplex PCR; TCRdb's version includes in-frame clones alone and lacks a portion of them. In the table there are about 47,000 clones, approximately 85% of which are singletons. Germline CDR1 is SGHTA and CDR2 is FQGNSA. The CDR3 totals 16 residues. J lost 7 bases, V lost 4 bases, and 13 bases had no gene match. As to time point: pretreatment peripheral blood. The rearrangement joins TRBV7-2 to TRBJ1-2, with TRBD1 matching 9 bases. Sequencing used PBMCs, obtained around atezolizumab (anti-PD-L1) treatment. The receptor's source is a man aged 50-60 years with urothelial cancer. The CDR3, as DNA: TGTGCCAGCAGCTCAAGACCGGGACAGGGTGGGGGTGGCTACACCTTC. Amino acid sequence: CASSSRPGQGGGGYTF.